One and the same sample provided the 2 T cell receptor beta chains below, sequenced in a study of T cells in Graves' hyperthyroidism and ophthalmopathy. RNA transcripts gave rise to amplified TCR beta CDR3 regions. TCR CDR3 regions were first amplified by RT-PCR with HTBI primers. TCRdb fed the multiplex PCR reads into MiXCR, producing one record per CDR3 protein. The table lists approximately 400,000 distinct CDR3 sequences, around 13% of them singletons. The sample consisted of blood. All receptors derive from a woman aged 60-75 years with Graves' hyperthyroidism.

This clonotype was counted at least ten times. The rearrangement joins TRBV4-2 to TRBJ2-7; 8 positions match TRBD1. Trimming cost V 4 bases and J 6 bases; bases outside gene matches: 11. The CDR3 spans 15 residues. Germline V lookup: CDR1 LGHNA, CDR2 YNFKEQ. CDR3 DNA sequence: TGTGCCAGCAGCCCTACCTTCGGGACAGGTCTCGAGCAGTACTTC. It translates to CASSPTFGTGLEQYF.

This clonotype was observed at least ten times. The chain combines TRBV12-5 with TRBJ1-5; perhaps TRBD1 as D (6 bases). The CDR3 spans 14 residues. CDR1 is LGHNT, CDR2 FRNRAP, per germline. The V end lost 4 bases, the J end lost 1 base, and 8 bases lay between the germline ends. DNA for the CDR3: TGTGCTAGTGGTTCCGGACAGAGCAATCAGCCCCAGCATTTT. This translates into CASGSGQSNQPQHF.